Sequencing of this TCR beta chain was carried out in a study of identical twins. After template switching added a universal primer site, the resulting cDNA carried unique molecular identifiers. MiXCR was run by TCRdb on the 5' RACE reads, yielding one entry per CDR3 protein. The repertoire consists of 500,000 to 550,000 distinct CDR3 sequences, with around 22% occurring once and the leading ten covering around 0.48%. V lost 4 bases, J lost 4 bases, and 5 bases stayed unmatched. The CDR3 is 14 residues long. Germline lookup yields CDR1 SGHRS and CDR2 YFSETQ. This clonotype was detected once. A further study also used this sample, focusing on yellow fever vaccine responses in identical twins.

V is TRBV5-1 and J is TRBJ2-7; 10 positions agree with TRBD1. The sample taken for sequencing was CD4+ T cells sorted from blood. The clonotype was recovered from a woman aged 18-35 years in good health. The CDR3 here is CASSGGQGGYEQYF. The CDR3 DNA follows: TGCGCCAGCAGCGGAGGACAGGGGGGGTACGAGCAGTACTTC. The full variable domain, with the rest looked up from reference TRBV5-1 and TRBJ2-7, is KAGVTQTPRYLIKTRGQQVTLSCSPISGHRSVSWYQQTPGQGLQFLFEYFSETQRNKGNFPGRFSGRQFSNSRSEMNVSTLELGDSALYLCASSGGQGGYEQYFGPGTRLTVT.